The clone carrying this T cell receptor (beta chain) was observed a handful of times. Its specificity is not known. The data are from a study of T cells in Graves' hyperthyroidism and ophthalmopathy. Findings of the study overall: The model anticipated ophthalmopathy a median approximately 6.6 months pre-onset.

The germline gives CDR1 SEHNR, CDR2 FQNEAQ (reference sequence). The length of the CDR3 is 14 residues. V dropped 4 bases and J dropped 6; count of bases not matched to a gene: 9. RNA transcripts provided the source from which TCR beta CDR3 regions were amplified. First-round RT-PCR with HTBI primers amplified the TCR CDR3 region. A single record per CDR3 protein comes from TCRdb applying MiXCR to the multiplex PCR reads. The sample lists hundreds of thousands of distinct CDR3 sequences; more than 15% were seen once. The clonotype originates from a woman aged 18-29 years with Graves' hyperthyroidism. The sample was blood. The chain has TRBV7-9 and TRBJ2-7; TRBD1 matches 7 bases. The CDR3 reads CASSSTGQAGEQYF. CDR3 coding DNA: TGTGCCAGCAGCTCAACTGGACAGGCTGGCGAGCAGTACTTC.